The sample holds one count of the clone carrying this T cell receptor (beta chain). The length of the CDR3 is 14 residues. The germline CDR1 and CDR2 sequences are SGHTA and FQGNSA. Trimming pared 7 bases from V and 3 bases from J, leaving 15 bases between. The sample originates from a study of blood T cell repertoires in COVID-19. For the study at large: Whether acute or convalescent, the COVID-19 samples came from the United States, Italy and Spain. T cells, B-cell-depleted T cells, or PBMCs provided the cDNA or gDNA that served as material.

Method: immunoSEQ multiplex PCR; TCRdb's copy keeps in-frame clones and lacks some. Here the sample spans 85,000 to 120,000 clones, over 65% being singletons. The J gene is TRBJ1-1, the V gene TRBV7-2, with D tentatively TRBD1 (6 bases). Sequenced input: peripheral blood. The sequence derives from a human donor in a cohort sampled during active COVID-19. In DNA form, the CDR3 reads TGTGCCAGCAATCAGGGGTCAGGTGACACTGAAGCTTTCTTT. Translating it yields CASNQGSGDTEAFF.